A selection of T cell receptor beta chains follows, all from one sample in a study of spatial heterogeneity in lung cancer. TCRdb reprocessed the 5' RACE reads with MiXCR, giving one entry per CDR3 protein. The sample consists of about 100,000 distinct CDR3 sequences, approximately 4% of them appearing once. The input for sequencing was lung tumor tissue, taken at surgery. The receptors come from a male donor with early-stage non-small cell lung cancer. The CDR3 runs from the conserved cysteine through the conserved F or W. Fields, in order: V gene, clone size, D gene, J gene, CDR3 DNA, CDR3 protein. The D gene is left open where the match is weak. A clone size is listed for some rows: how often the clone was seen (once, few, many), or a class if it is expanded.

TRBV28	many	.	TRBJ1-4	TGTGCCAGCAGTTTTCCCTTCACGGGGAGAAAACTGTTTTTT	CASSFPFTGRKLFF
TRBV2	many	.	TRBJ1-3	TGTGCCAGCAGTGAATTGAGAGCCTCTGGAAACACCATATATTTT	CASSELRASGNTIYF
TRBV10-3	many	.	TRBJ2-3	TGTGCCATCAGTGAGTCGAGCGGTATCACAGATACGCAGTATTTT	CAISESSGITDTQYF
TRBV28	few	.	TRBJ1-6	TGTGCCAGCAAGCGGGACTTTAATTCACCCCTCCACTTT	CASKRDFNSPLHF
TRBV6-5	many	.	TRBJ2-6	TGTGCCAGCAGTTACTCGATGGGGACTGGGGCCAACGTCCTGACTTTC	CASSYSMGTGANVLTF
TRBV10-1	few	.	TRBJ2-3	TGCGCCAGCTCAACCCTCTACGAAGATACGCAGTATTTT	CASSTLYEDTQYF
TRBV27	many	.	TRBJ2-7	TGTGCCAGCAGTTTAAAGGGCCACAGTTCCTACGAGCAGTACTTC	CASSLKGHSSYEQYF
TRBV9	.	.	TRBJ2-7	TGTGCCAGCAGCGTAGAGGCGGACTCCTACGAGCAGTACTTC	CASSVEADSYEQYF
TRBV11-2	many	TRBD2	TRBJ2-7	TGTGCCAGCAGCGTAACTAGCGGCATTAGATACGAGCAGTACTTC	CASSVTSGIRYEQYF
TRBV28	many	.	TRBJ2-7	TGTGCCAGCATACAGGGACCCATATGGGACGAGCAGTACTTC	CASIQGPIWDEQYF
TRBV2	many	.	TRBJ2-5	TGTGCCAGCAGAAGCGACACCCTCCAAGAGACCCAGTACTTC	CASRSDTLQETQYF
TRBV11-1	many	TRBD1	TRBJ2-3	TGTGCCAGCAGATCGGACAGGCCAAGAGGGGATACGCAGTATTTT	CASRSDRPRGDTQYF
TRBV3-1	many	.	TRBJ2-7	TGTGCCAGCAGCCAAGAAGGTAGAAGCTCCTACGAGCAGTACTTC	CASSQEGRSSYEQYF
TRBV10-3	few	.	TRBJ1-1	TGTGCCACCTACTCGGGGCGGTCGAACACTGAAGCTTTCTTT	CATYSGRSNTEAFF
TRBV4-2	many	TRBD2	TRBJ2-5	TGTGCCAGCAGCCATCGGCGAGGGGAGGGGACCCAGTACTTC	CASSHRRGEGTQYF
TRBV11-2	.	.	TRBJ2-1	TGTGCCAGCAGCTTAGTGTATGAGCAGTTCTTC	CASSLVYEQFF
TRBV6-5	many	.	TRBJ2-5	TGTGCCAGCACCGGGATGGAGCGTGGGGAGCAAGAGACCCAGTACTTC	CASTGMERGEQETQYF
TRBV6-2/TRBV6-3	many	.	TRBJ2-7	TGTGCCAGCATGGACTTCAGTGCCCTGAGCTCCTACGAGCAGTACTTC	CASMDFSALSSYEQYF
TRBV2	many	TRBD1	TRBJ2-3	TGTGCCAGCAGTCCTGACAGGGGGTACACAGATACGCAGTATTTT	CASSPDRGYTDTQYF
TRBV7-9	.	.	TRBJ2-1	TGTGCCAGCAGCTTTCCGGCAGGAGAGCAGTTCTTC	CASSFPAGEQFF
TRBV19	many	TRBD1	TRBJ2-7	TGTGCCAGTAGTACCGGGACAGCGACCTCCTACGAGCAGTACTTC	CASSTGTATSYEQYF
TRBV9	.	TRBD2	TRBJ2-1	TGTGCCAGCAGCGTAGTTCTAGCGGGAGCGGGCAATGAGCAGTTCTTC	CASSVVLAGAGNEQFF
TRBV20-1	medium-sized	.	TRBJ2-3	TGCAGTGCTAGAGTGTCGGGCACAGATACGCAGTATTTT	CSARVSGTDTQYF